This TCR beta chain was sequenced for a study of blood T cell repertoires in COVID-19. Study-wide background: The United States, Italy and Spain provided the acute and convalescent COVID-19 samples.

This CDR3 region has 15 residues. CDR1 is LGHNA, CDR2 YNFKEQ, per germline. Trimming shortened V by 0 bases and J by 6 bases, and 11 bases separated the two germline ends. Generated by immunoSEQ multiplex PCR, the TCRdb table keeps only in-frame clones and is missing some. The data hold around 700,000 clones, with 70% to 90% observed a single time. The sample consisted of peripheral blood. V usage is TRBV4-2 and J usage is TRBJ2-2, with TRBD2 as a possible D gene (6 bases). This clonotype was sampled from a woman in her late teens or twenties with acute or convalescent COVID-19. The CDR3 protein is CASSQDLGGPGELFF. The CDR3 nucleotides are TGTGCCAGCAGCCAAGATCTTGGAGGGCCCGGGGAGCTGTTTTTT.